A single sample is the source of the 3 T cell receptor beta chains below, sequenced in a study of blood T cell repertoires in COVID-19. Generated by immunoSEQ multiplex PCR, the TCRdb table keeps only in-frame clones and is missing some. The profile shows 250,000 or so clones, 84% of them singletons. Source material: PBMCs or T cells enriched from blood (not recorded which). Receptors were obtained from a man aged 60 to 75 who had recovered from COVID-19.

This chain links TRBV30 with TRBJ2-1; 11 bases map to TRBD1. V shed 2 bases, J shed 6 bases, and the junction held 6 bases outside the gene matches. Germline lookup yields CDR1 GTSNPN and CDR2 SVGIG (reference sequence). The CDR3 covers 15 residues. For the CDR3, the DNA is TGTGCCTGGAGTTTAACCGGGACAGGGGGCAATGAGCAGTTCTTC. This sequence encodes CAWSLTGTGGNEQFF.

The chain combines TRBV24-1 with TRBJ2-2; tentatively, D is TRBD1 (7 bases). The CDR3 has 18 residues. Germline V gene sequence: CDR1 KGHDR, CDR2 SFDVKD. Trimming stripped 1 base from V and 2 bases from J, with 16 bases between. The CDR3 DNA is TGTGCCACCAGTGATTTTAATCGGCAGGGGGGAAACACCGGGGAGCTGTTTTTT. It specifies CATSDFNRQGGNTGELFF.

The chain is built from TRBV7-3 and TRBJ1-2; TRBD1 is a possible D gene (5 bases). The CDR3 runs to 15 residues. Trimming took 1 base from V and 1 from J, leaving 10 bases between them. The germline V gene encodes CDR1 SGHTA and CDR2 FQGTGA. CDR3 sequence: CASSLNGGNNYGYTF. The CDR3 coding sequence is TGTGCCAGCAGCTTAAATGGGGGGAATAACTATGGCTACACCTTC.